The 11 T cell receptor beta chains reported below all come from one sample, sequenced in a study of T cell changes during pregnancy in multiple sclerosis. Method: immunoSEQ multiplex PCR; TCRdb's copy keeps in-frame clones and lacks some. Of approximately 96,000 clones listed, roughly 94% are singletons. The starting material was peripheral blood, obtained after pregnancy. The receptors were gathered from a female donor in good health, enrolled as a control in a pregnancy study.

The chain is built from TRBV7-9 and TRBJ2-5; D might be TRBD1 (6 bases). The length of the CDR3 is 15 residues. V was shortened by 2 bases and J by 0 bases, with 10 bases between the two germline ends. From germline, CDR1 is SEHNR and CDR2 FQNEAQ (reference sequence). For the CDR3, the DNA is TGTGCCAGCAGCTTAATCCAGGGGTACCAAGAGACCCAGTACTTC. Protein: CASSLIQGYQETQYF.

The rearrangement uses TRBV5-4 and TRBJ2-1; tentative D call: TRBD2 (6 bases). The germline gives CDR1 SGHNT, CDR2 YYREEE (reference sequence). The length of the CDR3 is 15 residues. Trimming took 0 bases from V and 1 from J, leaving 8 bases between them. CDR3 in amino acids: CASSLDSGSYNEQFF. The CDR3 DNA sequence: TGTGCCAGCAGCTTGGATAGCGGTTCCTACAATGAGCAGTTCTTC.

The rearrangement uses TRBV5-4 and TRBJ1-2, with 7 bases identical to TRBD1. The junction had 12 bases not matched to a gene; V was cut back by 5 bases and J by 5 bases. The CDR3 spans 15 residues. The germline V gene encodes CDR1 SGHNT and CDR2 YYREEE (reference sequence). The CDR3 DNA is TGTGCCAGCAGGCTTTCGGGACAGCAGAGGTATGGCTACACCTTC. Translating it yields CASRLSGQQRYGYTF.

This clone was seen a handful of times. The J gene is TRBJ2-1, the V gene TRBV5-1; tentative D call: TRBD2 (7 bases). The CDR3 spans 19 residues. Trimming removed 7 bases from V and 1 base from J, with 27 bases in between. Germline values: CDR1 SGHRS, CDR2 YFSETQ. The CDR3 loop is CASGTRSPGAGASYNEQFF. The DNA of the CDR3 is TGCGCCAGCGGGACCAGAAGCCCAGGGGCGGGGGCGTCCTACAATGAGCAGTTCTTC.

This sequence joins TRBV5-4 and TRBJ2-7, with a weak D call TRBD2 (6 bases). Trimming removed 5 bases at V and 6 bases at J, with 15 bases between. The CDR3 covers 13 residues. Looked up from germline, CDR1 is SGHNT and CDR2 is YYREEE (reference sequence). This CDR3 reads CASSSNLGLEQYF. CDR3 bases: TGTGCCAGCAGTTCTAACTTGGGACTCGAGCAGTACTTC.

V usage is TRBV7-2 and J usage is TRBJ2-7; D is uncertain. In germline, CDR1 is SGHTA, CDR2 FQGNSA. V shed 5 bases and J shed 4 bases, with 3 bases lying between them. The CDR3 contains 10 residues. CDR3 loop: CASSPYEQYF. The CDR3 DNA is TGTGCCAGCAGCCCTTACGAGCAGTACTTC. Combining the CDR3 with reference TRBV7-2 and TRBJ2-7 gives the whole variable domain GAGVSQSPSNKVTEKGKDVELRCDPISGHTALYWYRQSLGQGLEFLIYFQGNSAPDKSGLPSDRFSAERTGGSVSTLTIQRTQQEDSAVYLCASSPYEQYFGPGTRLTVT.

This clone was seen only once. The J gene is TRBJ2-3, the V gene TRBV21-1; whether TRBD2, the table's D call, matches the DNA was not checked. TRBV21-1 is shown as a pseudogene. The CDR3 sequence is 15 residues long. The CDR3 DNA is TGTGCCAGTCCCGTTACTAGCGGGAGGACAGATACGCAGTATTTT. Translation: CASPVTSGRTDTQYF.

This clone turned up a few times. The rearrangement joins TRBV4-1 to TRBJ1-1; D not resolved. The CDR3 is 15 residues long. The germline V gene encodes CDR1 MGHRA and CDR2 YSYEKL. Trimming shortened V by 0 bases and J by 0 bases, and 8 bases separated the two germline ends. CDR3 amino acids: CASSQETFMNTEAFF. CDR3 sequence (DNA): TGCGCCAGCAGCCAAGAGACTTTCATGAACACTGAAGCTTTCTTT.

This chain links TRBV9 with TRBJ2-7, with D possibly being TRBD1 (5 bases). The CDR3 has 14 residues. Germline CDR1 SGDLS, CDR2 YYNGEE. V was clipped by 4 bases and J by 3 bases, with 14 bases between them. The CDR3 is CASSHTPDSYEQYF. CDR3 DNA: TGTGCCAGCAGCCACACACCCGACAGCTACGAGCAGTACTTC.

The chain joins TRBV7-8 to TRBJ1-2; 8 positions match TRBD1. After removal of 4 bases from V and 4 bases from J, the junction contained 8 bases not matched to a gene. The germline V gene has CDR1 SGHVS and CDR2 FQNEAQ. There are 15 residues in the CDR3. Here the CDR3 reads CASSSYRQGSYGYTF. The DNA for the CDR3 is TGTGCCAGCAGCTCCTATCGACAGGGGTCCTATGGCTACACCTTC.

This chain connects TRBV6-1 to TRBJ2-7, with TRBD1 matching 9 bases. V trimming: 3 bases; J trimming: 4 bases; junction bases outside the gene matches: 4. Germline-derived CDR1 and CDR2 are MNHNS and SASEGT. The CDR3 covers 14 residues. CDR3 protein: CASSEPGTGYEQYF. CDR3 sequence (DNA): TGTGCCAGCAGTGAGCCCGGGACAGGGTACGAGCAGTACTTC.